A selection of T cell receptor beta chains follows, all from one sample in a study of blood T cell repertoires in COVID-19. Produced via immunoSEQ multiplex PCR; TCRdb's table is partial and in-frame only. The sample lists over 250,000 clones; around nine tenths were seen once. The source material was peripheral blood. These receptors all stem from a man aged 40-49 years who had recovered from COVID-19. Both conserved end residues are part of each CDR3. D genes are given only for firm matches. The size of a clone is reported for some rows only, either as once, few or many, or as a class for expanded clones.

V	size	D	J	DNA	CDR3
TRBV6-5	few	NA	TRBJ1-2	TGTGCCAGCAGTTCCACGGGCGGGAACTATGGCTACACCTTC	CASSSTGGNYGYTF
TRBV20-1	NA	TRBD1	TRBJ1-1	TGCAGTGCTACTGAGGGGGCTGGGGCTTTCTTT	CSATEGAGAFF
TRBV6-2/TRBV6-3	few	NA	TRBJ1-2	TGTGCCAGCAGTCACGGACAGCGAGGCTACACCTTC	CASSHGQRGYTF
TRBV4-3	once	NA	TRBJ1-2	TGCGCCAGCAGCCCTATGGCCAGGGCTGGAGGCTACACCTTC	CASSPMARAGGYTF
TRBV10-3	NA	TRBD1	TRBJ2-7	TGTGCCATCAGGTCCGGGACAGGGGCCTACGAGCAGTACTTC	CAIRSGTGAYEQYF
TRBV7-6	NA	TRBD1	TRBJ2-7	TGTGCCAGCAGCTTGAGACAGGGAGTTTCCTACGAGCAGTACTTC	CASSLRQGVSYEQYF
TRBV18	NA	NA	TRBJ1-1	TGTGCCAGCTCACCACGGACCACAGGAAACACTGAAGCTTTCTTT	CASSPRTTGNTEAFF
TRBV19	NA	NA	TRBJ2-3	TGTGCCAGTAGTAGACCTGGGAGACCAGATACGCAGTATTTT	CASSRPGRPDTQYF
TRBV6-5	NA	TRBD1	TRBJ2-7	TGTGCCAGCAGCCCCGGGACAGGGGGCTGGGAGCAGTACTTC	CASSPGTGGWEQYF
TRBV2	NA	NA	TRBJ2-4	TGTGCCAGCAGTGTGCCGGGGGGCCGAGCCAAAAACATTCAGTACTTC	CASSVPGGRAKNIQYF
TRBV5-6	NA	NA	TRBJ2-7	TGTGCCAGCAGCTCGACAAGCGAGCAGTACTTC	CASSSTSEQYF
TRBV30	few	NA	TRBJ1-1	TGTGCCTGGAGTGTATGGGGGGGCGAGAACACTGAAGCTTTCTTT	CAWSVWGGENTEAFF
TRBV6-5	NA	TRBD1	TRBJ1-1	TGTGCCAGCAGGGGGACAGCCCACAACACTGAAGCTTTCTTT	CASRGTAHNTEAFF
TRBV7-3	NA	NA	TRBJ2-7	TGTGCCAGCAGCTTAGTTGCGGGGGCGGTCGAGCAGTACTTC	CASSLVAGAVEQYF
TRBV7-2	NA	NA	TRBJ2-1	TGTGCCAGCAGCTTTACCCCAGAGTGGCGGGACCCCTACAATGAGCAGTTCTTC	CASSFTPEWRDPYNEQFF
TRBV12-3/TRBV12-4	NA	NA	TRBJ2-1	TGTGCCAGCAGTTTGATTTCGGGGAATGAGCAGTTCTTC	CASSLISGNEQFF
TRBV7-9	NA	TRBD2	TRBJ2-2	TGTGCCAGCAGCTTTAGCGGGGCGAACACCGGGGAGCTGTTTTTT	CASSFSGANTGELFF
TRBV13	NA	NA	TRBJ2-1	TGTGCCAGCAACCCCGCCGGCTACAATGAGCAGTTCTTC	CASNPAGYNEQFF
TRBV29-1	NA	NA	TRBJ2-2	TGCAGCGTGGAAGGACAGAACACCGGGGAGCTGTTTTTT	CSVEGQNTGELFF
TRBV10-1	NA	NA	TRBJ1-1	TGCGCCAGCAGTGAACAGAGGAACACTGAAGCTTTCTTT	CASSEQRNTEAFF
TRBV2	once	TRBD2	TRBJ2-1	TGTGCCAGCAGTGTAACTCAGCGGGGGAGCCATAATGAGCAGTTCTTC	CASSVTQRGSHNEQFF
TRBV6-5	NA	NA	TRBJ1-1	TGTGCCAGCAGGCGTCCCGGGAAGGACACTGAAGCTTTCTTT	CASRRPGKDTEAFF
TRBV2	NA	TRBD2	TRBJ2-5	TGTGCCAGTCTAACCGCTAGCGGGGGGGCCCGGGAGACCCAGTACTTC	CASLTASGGARETQYF
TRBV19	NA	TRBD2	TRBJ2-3	TGTGCCAGTAGGGGACTAGCGGGTCCCACAGATACGCAGTATTTT	CASRGLAGPTDTQYF
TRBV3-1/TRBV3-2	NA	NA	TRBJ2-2	TGTGCCAGCAGTCTCAGGGTTGGGGAGCTGTTTTTT	CASSLRVGELFF
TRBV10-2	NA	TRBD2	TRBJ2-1	TGCGCCAGCAGGGATGCTAGCGGGTCCTACAATGAGCAGTTCTTC	CASRDASGSYNEQFF
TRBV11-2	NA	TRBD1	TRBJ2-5	TGTGCCAGCAGCTTAGATCGAGCGACAGGGTCCTGGGAGACCCAGTACTTC	CASSLDRATGSWETQYF
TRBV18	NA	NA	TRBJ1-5	TGTGCCAGCTCACCTCTTCGGGAGGGCCTCGGACTACAGCATTTT	CASSPLREGLGLQHF
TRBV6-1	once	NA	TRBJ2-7	TGTGCCAGCAGTGACCGGTTTTCAGGATCCGAGCAGTACTTC	CASSDRFSGSEQYF
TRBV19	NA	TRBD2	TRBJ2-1	TGTGCCAGTAGGTTTAGCGGGAGTCGTCGTAATGAGCAGTTCTTC	CASRFSGSRRNEQFF
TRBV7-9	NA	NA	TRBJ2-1	TGTGCCAGCAGCTCCTGGACTGGCCCCTCCTCCTACAATGAGCAGTTCTTC	CASSSWTGPSSYNEQFF
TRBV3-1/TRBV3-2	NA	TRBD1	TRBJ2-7	TGTGCCAGCAGCCCATCGACAGGGTTCGGCGTGCAGCAGTACTTC	CASSPSTGFGVQQYF
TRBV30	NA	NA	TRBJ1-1	TGTGCCTGGAGGAGGGGGGGTAAGGGGGCTGAAGCTTTCTTT	CAWRRGGKGAEAFF
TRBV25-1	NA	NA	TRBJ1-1	TGTGCCAGCAGTGAAGCCGGGACTGGGAACACTGAAGCTTTCTTT	CASSEAGTGNTEAFF
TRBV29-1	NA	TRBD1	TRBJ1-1	TGCAGCTTCCGACAGGGGGCCACTGAAGCTTTCTTT	CSFRQGATEAFF
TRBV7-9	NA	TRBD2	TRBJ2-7	TGTGCCAGCAGATTTGGGACTAGCGGGAGAGACGAGCAGTACTTC	CASRFGTSGRDEQYF
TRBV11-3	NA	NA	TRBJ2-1	TGTGCCAGCAGCTATGGAGGGGGCGGTTTGAATGAGCAGTTCTTC	CASSYGGGGLNEQFF
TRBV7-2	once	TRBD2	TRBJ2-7	TGTGCCAGCAGCCACGGGCTAGCGGGAGGCTCCTACGAGCAGTACTTC	CASSHGLAGGSYEQYF
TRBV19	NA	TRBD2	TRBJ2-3	TGTGCCAGTAGTATAGGCGGGAGGGGCCTCGGTACGCAGTATTTT	CASSIGGRGLGTQYF
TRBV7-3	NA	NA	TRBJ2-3	TGTGCCAGCCAGCGCTCGAGGGCAGATACGCAGTATTTT	CASQRSRADTQYF
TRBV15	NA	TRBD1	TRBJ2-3	TGTGCCACCAGTTCCCTCGGAAGGGGGCTGAACACAGATACGCAGTATTTT	CATSSLGRGLNTDTQYF
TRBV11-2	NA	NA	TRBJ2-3	TGTGCCAGCAGCACCACCGGACAAGGCACAGATACGCAGTATTTT	CASSTTGQGTDTQYF
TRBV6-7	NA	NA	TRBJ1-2	TGTGCCAGCAGTTGTGGACAGATTGGCTACACCTTC	CASSCGQIGYTF